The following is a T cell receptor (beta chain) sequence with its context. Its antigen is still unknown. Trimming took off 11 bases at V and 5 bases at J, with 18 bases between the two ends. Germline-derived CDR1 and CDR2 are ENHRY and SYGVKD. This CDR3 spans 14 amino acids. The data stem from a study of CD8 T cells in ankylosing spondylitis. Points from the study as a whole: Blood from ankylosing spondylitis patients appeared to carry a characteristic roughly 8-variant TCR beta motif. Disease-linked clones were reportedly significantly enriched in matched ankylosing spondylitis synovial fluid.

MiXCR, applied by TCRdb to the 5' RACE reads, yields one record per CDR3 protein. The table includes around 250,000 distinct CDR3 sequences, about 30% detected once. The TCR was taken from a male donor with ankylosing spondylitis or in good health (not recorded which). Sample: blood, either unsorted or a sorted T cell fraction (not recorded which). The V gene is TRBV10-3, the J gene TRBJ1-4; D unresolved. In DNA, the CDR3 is TGTGCCTCCGACCCCACGGGTAGGAATGAAAAACTGTTTTTT. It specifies CASDPTGRNEKLFF.